This T cell receptor (beta chain) emerged from a study of human T cells and chemical hapten exposure (dated by TCRdb to 2020 to 2023). The study in broad terms: For sensitization, 2% DPC in acetone was applied to a roughly 2 cm by roughly 2 cm area of upper inner arm skin. Throughout the study period of 20 to 30 weeks, patients also received therapeutic DPC doses to the scalp every week. Patch tests used Finn chambers with 0.01% DPC on the upper back, scored after 6 days by International Contact Dermatitis Research Group standards. The patient cohort, mostly female, included alopecia areata with under or over 50% scalp involvement, alopecia totalis and alopecia universalis. Libraries were pooled for sequencing, and variation in per-sample TCR yields was attributed mainly to small differences in library volumes within the pool. The study tracked peripheral blood TCR repertoire changes in vivo during primary and secondary sensitization to the hapten diphenylcyclopropenone (DPC) in alopecia patients. Blood was sampled from patients pre-sensitization (week 0) and at 2, 6 and about 24 weeks after DPC sensitization. For TCR sequencing, blood came from approximately 29 alopecia patients at anywhere from one to four time points (pre-sensitization, 2, 6 and 24 weeks).

Paper-wide results and their limitations: Because every patient had alopecia, a presumed autoimmune disease, the patients' immune response might differ from that of healthy individuals. Patch test score was positively correlated with the number of PT1 expanded TCRs, with significance at thresholds 8, 16 and 32 but not at 4. Repeated subsampling changed both the strength of the expansion versus patch-test correlation and the threshold at which the correlation became significant. DPC sensitization did not change the number of TCRs with a frequency above 1 in 1000, and there was no evidence of changes in global repertoire structure. Significantly more large CDR3 similarity clusters were formed by expanded TCRs than by pre-sensitization or healthy control sets, consistent with antigen-driven responses.

The germline V and J ends show losses of 0 bases and 2 bases respectively, and no gene match explains 4 bases of the junction. From cysteine to phenylalanine, the CDR3 is 15 amino acids long. Only the CDR3 DNA is retained, 45 bases long and in frame from the first base. CDR1 and CDR2, looked up from the germline V gene (reference sequence), are DFQATT and SNEGSKA. In light of the paper, this sample's time point label describes: patch test 1, 2 weeks after DPC sensitization. This specimen's treatment or condition label, interpreted: therapeutic diphenylcyclopropenone sensitization with weekly scalp DPC. Blood at each patch-test visit was drawn before the patch test was applied. Patients were considered eligible if aged 18 to 70, diagnosed with alopecia and deemed suitable for DPC therapy, and patients were excluded if pregnant. Total RNA was extracted from unfractionated whole blood collected in Tempus Blood RNA tubes.

The sample holds a few counts of this clonotype. Its antigen specificity is not known. No clone much larger than this one lies a single base away; base qualities are absent. The library was generated by RACE. Sequencer: NextSeq 500. During library preparation, unique molecular identifiers were attached to individual cDNA molecules so that TCRs could be counted quantitatively and reproducibly. Both TCR alpha and TCR beta chains were sequenced from each blood RNA sample. In the paper's pipeline: Samples had a median of approximately 96,000 TCRs, with a range from roughly 23,224 to 700,000. The Decombinator software suite was used to annotate the V, J and CDR3 of the TCR reads. To make PS versus PT1 abundance plots, every sample was subsampled to the same number of TCRs (28,000). TCRs were defined as expanded if absent before sensitization and observed at least eight times at the 2-week time point. TCRdb's own reprocessing of the public reads used fastp at Q25 and MiXCR and kept productive beta chains. Entries that share a CDR3 protein sequence are merged under the most common genes and DNA. V and J calls and clone size were set by TCRdb, not the authors. This sample comprises just over 80,000 distinct CDR3 sequences, about 10% of them detected only once. The ten largest clones take up approximately 4.4% of the sample.

Rearrangement joined TRBV20-1 to TRBJ1-2, with 9 bases aligning to TRBD1. The sample in question was whole blood, obtained in connection with sensitization to the hapten diphenylcyclopropenone (DPC). This clonotype was sampled from a woman aged 50 to 65 with alopecia areata. Some clones in this sample may be carry-over from other donors' samples. CDR3 protein: CSARDEQGANYGYTF. The DNA sequence is given as TGCAGTGCTAGAGATGAACAGGGGGCGAACTATGGCTACACCTTC.